This TCR beta chain was captured in a study of Graves' ophthalmopathy and Graves' hyperthyroidism. On this clonotype itself: Its antigen is undetermined.

Findings and limits, study-wide: Discriminating ophthalmopathy from stable hyperthyroidism, a 13-signature model attained a sensitivity of approximately 85% and a specificity of approximately 81%.

RNA transcripts served as template for amplifying TCR beta CDR3 sequences. Second-round multiplex PCR came after first-round RT-PCR with HTBI primers. Using its own MiXCR run on the multiplex PCR reads, TCRdb lists one record per CDR3 protein. The sample records roughly 480,000 distinct CDR3 sequences, approximately 15% being singletons. Certain patients, namely those with other autoimmune diseases, uncontrolled infections, pregnancy or lactation, were excluded. The origin of this receptor is a woman aged 30 to 39 with Graves' ophthalmopathy. Material: blood.

The CDR3 DNA sequence: TGTGCCAGCTCACCACAGGGACAGGGCTTCTACGAGCAGTACTTC. This encodes CASSPQGQGFYEQYF. V usage is TRBV18 and J usage is TRBJ2-7; the match to TRBD1 covers 9 bases. This CDR3 is built from 15 residues. Germline V gene data show CDR1 as KGHSH and CDR2 as LQKENI. V lost 1 base and J lost 3; bases outside the gene matches: 4.